This T cell receptor (beta chain) was captured by sequencing in a study of OX40 agonist ivuxolimab in advanced cancers. Sequenced by immunoSEQ multiplex PCR; TCRdb stores in-frame clones only, minus some. The sample consists of 25,000 to 35,000 clones, roughly 84% of them appearing once. CDR1 is MNHEY, CDR2 SMNVEV, per germline (reference sequence). This CDR3 comprises 14 residues. Unmatched junction bases numbered 10, after V lost 6 bases and J lost 5 bases. The clonotype originates from an adult with an advanced solid tumor such as melanoma, head and neck, liver or kidney cancer. V and J are TRBV27 and TRBJ2-7; 7 nucleotides agree with TRBD1. The sequencing used CD4+ or CD8+ T cells sorted from blood, collected in a trial of the OX40 agonist ivuxolimab. CDR3 in amino acids: CASRLQGMRNEQYF. The CDR3 DNA reads TGTGCCAGCAGATTACAGGGGATGCGGAACGAGCAGTACTTC.